This is a list of T cell receptor beta chains from one sample in a study of cytomegalovirus exposure and HLA in healthy donors. Profiling relied on immunoSEQ multiplex PCR, and the TCRdb table lists in-frame clones only, not all of them. In the table there are approximately 190,000 clones, 81% of which are singletons. Sequenced: PBMCs. The receptors were gathered from a man aged 45-65 years in good health and CMV-seronegative. The CDR3 runs from the conserved cysteine through the conserved F or W. The D gene is left open where the match is weak. The size of a clone is reported for some rows only, either as once, few or many, or as a class for expanded clones.

DNA: TGTGCCATCAGTGGTAATTTGAATCAGCCCCAGCATTTT
CDR3: CAISGNLNQPQHF
V: TRBV10-3
D: .
J: TRBJ1-5
size: few

DNA: TGTGCCAGCAGTGCCCCCCCAAGCGGGGGATTCACAGATACGCAGTATTTT
CDR3: CASSAPPSGGFTDTQYF
V: TRBV6-4
D: TRBD2
J: TRBJ2-3
size: .

DNA: TGCGCCAGCAGTTCCCGTGGGGGGGATGAAAAACTGTTTTTT
CDR3: CASSSRGGDEKLFF
V: TRBV5-1
D: .
J: TRBJ1-4
size: once

DNA: TGTGCCAGCAGCTCATCAGAGGGTTTTAACACAGATACGCAGTATTTT
CDR3: CASSSSEGFNTDTQYF
V: TRBV9
D: .
J: TRBJ2-3
size: .

DNA: TGTGCCTGGGCCGGGGGTTCACCCCTCCACTTT
CDR3: CAWAGGSPLHF
V: TRBV30
D: .
J: TRBJ1-6
size: .

DNA: TGTTCCAGCAGCTTAGGTACGCCATTGAGCTCCTACAATGAGCAGTTCTTC
CDR3: CSSSLGTPLSSYNEQFF
V: TRBV7-9
D: .
J: TRBJ2-1
size: once

DNA: TGCGCCAGCAGCTTGGCCACGGGGGTAAGCTACGAGCAGTACTTC
CDR3: CASSLATGVSYEQYF
V: TRBV5-1
D: .
J: TRBJ2-7
size: .

DNA: TGTGCCAGTACCTCCGAGCGGGGCACTGAAGCTTTCTTT
CDR3: CASTSERGTEAFF
V: TRBV19
D: .
J: TRBJ1-1
size: .

DNA: TGTGCCAGCAGCTTTCTTAGCGGGGGGCCTGGACATGAGCAGTTCTTC
CDR3: CASSFLSGGPGHEQFF
V: TRBV5-8
D: TRBD2
J: TRBJ2-1
size: .

DNA: TGTGCCAGCAGCTTAGCAGGCGGGGGGGCCTACGAGCAGTACTTC
CDR3: CASSLAGGGAYEQYF
V: TRBV7-2
D: TRBD2
J: TRBJ2-7
size: .

DNA: TGCAGCGTTGAAGATCCCTACGGGAGTGTAGAAGCTTTCTTT
CDR3: CSVEDPYGSVEAFF
V: TRBV29-1
D: .
J: TRBJ1-1
size: .

DNA: TGTGCCAGCAGCTTAAAGTCTAGCGGGTACACAGATACGCAGTATTTT
CDR3: CASSLKSSGYTDTQYF
V: TRBV7-9
D: TRBD2
J: TRBJ2-3
size: .

DNA: TGTGCCAGCAGTACAGGGATTGGCTACACCTTC
CDR3: CASSTGIGYTF
V: TRBV9
D: .
J: TRBJ1-2
size: .

DNA: TGCGCCAGCAGCCAAGAACCCAGCGGGGGTATCTACAATGAGCAGTTCTTC
CDR3: CASSQEPSGGIYNEQFF
V: TRBV4-1
D: TRBD2
J: TRBJ2-1
size: .

DNA: TGCGCCAGCAGCTTAGGTGGGGGGAACTACAATGAGCAGTTCTTC
CDR3: CASSLGGGNYNEQFF
V: TRBV5-1
D: .
J: TRBJ2-1
size: .

DNA: TGTGCCAGCAGAATTCGTCCAGGGGAGAATGAAAAACTGTTTTTT
CDR3: CASRIRPGENEKLFF
V: TRBV6-6
D: .
J: TRBJ1-4
size: .

DNA: TGCGCCAGCAGTCCACAGGGAACCTACGAGCAGTACTTC
CDR3: CASSPQGTYEQYF
V: TRBV10-1
D: .
J: TRBJ2-7
size: .

DNA: TGTGCCAGCTCACCCTGGGACAGGGTTTGGGGCTACACCTTC
CDR3: CASSPWDRVWGYTF
V: TRBV18
D: TRBD1
J: TRBJ1-2
size: .

DNA: TGTGCCAGCAGCAAAGTGCCAGGGGGGTCCCATGAGCAGTTCTTC
CDR3: CASSKVPGGSHEQFF
V: TRBV21-1
D: .
J: TRBJ2-1
size: .

DNA: TGTGCCAGCAGCTTTGACAGGATCAGTGGCTACACCTTC
CDR3: CASSFDRISGYTF
V: TRBV7-2
D: .
J: TRBJ1-2
size: .

DNA: TGTGCCAGCAGCTCCACAGGGTCCTACGAGCAGTACTTC
CDR3: CASSSTGSYEQYF
V: TRBV11-2
D: .
J: TRBJ2-7
size: .

DNA: TGTGCCAGCAGTTACCGGGGCAGGGGCTCCTACGAGCAGTACTTC
CDR3: CASSYRGRGSYEQYF
V: TRBV6-5
D: .
J: TRBJ2-7
size: .

DNA: TGCGCCAGCAGCATTCGGGACAGCGGGAGCTACGAGCAGTACTTC
CDR3: CASSIRDSGSYEQYF
V: TRBV4-1
D: .
J: TRBJ2-7
size: .

DNA: TGTGCCACCAGGAGCAGGCCGACTAATGAAAAACTGTTTTTT
CDR3: CATRSRPTNEKLFF
V: TRBV15
D: .
J: TRBJ1-4
size: .

DNA: TGCGCCAGCAGCCAGGGCGAAACAGGGATCTACAATGAGCAGTTCTTC
CDR3: CASSQGETGIYNEQFF
V: TRBV4-3
D: .
J: TRBJ2-1
size: .

DNA: TGTGCCAGCTCACCAAATCGACAGGGCATAGATACGCAGTATTTT
CDR3: CASSPNRQGIDTQYF
V: TRBV18
D: TRBD1
J: TRBJ2-3
size: few

DNA: TGTGCCTCCCTAGGAGGTCATGCAGATACGCAGTATTTT
CDR3: CASLGGHADTQYF
V: TRBV10-3
D: .
J: TRBJ2-3
size: once

DNA: TGTGCCAGCAGCTTCGGCGGGACCGGCACAGATACGCAGTATTTT
CDR3: CASSFGGTGTDTQYF
V: TRBV5-4
D: .
J: TRBJ2-3
size: .

DNA: TGTGCCAGCAGCTTAGGAGGGGCGGGGGGTAGAGAGACCCAGTACTTC
CDR3: CASSLGGAGGRETQYF
V: TRBV7-2
D: TRBD2
J: TRBJ2-5
size: few

DNA: TGTGCCAGTAGTGGCGGCCGGCACTCCGATTCACCCCTCCACTTT
CDR3: CASSGGRHSDSPLHF
V: TRBV19
D: .
J: TRBJ1-6
size: .

DNA: TGTGCCAGCAGTTACTCGACTAGCGACATTGGTTCCGAGCAGTACTTC
CDR3: CASSYSTSDIGSEQYF
V: TRBV6-5
D: TRBD2
J: TRBJ2-7
size: .

DNA: TGTGCCACCTCGAATGGGAGCTACAATGAGCAGTTCTTC
CDR3: CATSNGSYNEQFF
V: TRBV21-1
D: .
J: TRBJ2-1
size: .

DNA: TGTGCCAGTAGCCTGGGACAGGGAGGAGATACGCAGTATTTT
CDR3: CASSLGQGGDTQYF
V: TRBV19
D: TRBD1
J: TRBJ2-3
size: .

DNA: TGTGCCAGTATTAATGGACAGGGGCCAAGACCCAGCTATGGCTACACCTTC
CDR3: CASINGQGPRPSYGYTF
V: TRBV19
D: TRBD1
J: TRBJ1-2
size: .

DNA: TGTGCCACCAGCCGAGCGCGGACAGGGGCGCAGTATTTT
CDR3: CATSRARTGAQYF
V: TRBV15
D: TRBD1
J: TRBJ2-3
size: .

DNA: TGTGCCAGCAGCCAGGACACTTATGGCTACACCTTC
CDR3: CASSQDTYGYTF
V: TRBV5-8
D: .
J: TRBJ1-2
size: .

DNA: TGCGCCAGCAGCTTGCGGGCAGGGTTGAATGAGCAGTTCTTC
CDR3: CASSLRAGLNEQFF
V: TRBV5-1
D: .
J: TRBJ2-1
size: .

DNA: TGTGCCAGTAGCACAAGCGGGGGGGGAGATACGCAGTATTTT
CDR3: CASSTSGGGDTQYF
V: TRBV19
D: TRBD2
J: TRBJ2-3
size: .

DNA: TGCGCCAGCAGCCAATGGGCAGGGGCTGGAAACACCATATATTTT
CDR3: CASSQWAGAGNTIYF
V: TRBV4-1
D: .
J: TRBJ1-3
size: .

DNA: TGTGCCAGCAAAGTGGGACTTTGGACTGAAGCTTTCTTT
CDR3: CASKVGLWTEAFF
V: TRBV6-5
D: .
J: TRBJ1-1
size: once

DNA: TGTGCCAGCAGCTTAGTCCACTACACAGATACGCAGTATTTT
CDR3: CASSLVHYTDTQYF
V: TRBV7-6
D: .
J: TRBJ2-3
size: .

DNA: TGTGCCAGCAGCTCCGGGACAGATGACACAGATACGCAGTATTTT
CDR3: CASSSGTDDTDTQYF
V: TRBV11-3
D: TRBD1
J: TRBJ2-3
size: .

DNA: TGTGCCAGCAGCCGGGGTAATTCACCCCTCCACTTT
CDR3: CASSRGNSPLHF
V: TRBV11-3
D: .
J: TRBJ1-6
size: .

DNA: TGTGCCAGCGACAGCGGGGGAACCTATGGCTACACCTTC
CDR3: CASDSGGTYGYTF
V: TRBV7-9
D: .
J: TRBJ1-2
size: .

DNA: TGTGCCAGCAGTTACTCGAGCCTTGATTCACCCCTCCACTTT
CDR3: CASSYSSLDSPLHF
V: TRBV6-6
D: .
J: TRBJ1-6
size: .

DNA: TGCGCCAGCAGTGAGATTAACGAGCAGTACTTC
CDR3: CASSEINEQYF
V: TRBV10-1
D: .
J: TRBJ2-7
size: few

DNA: TGTTCCAGCAGCCAATCTATTCAGACTCGGGGCTACACCTTC
CDR3: CSSSQSIQTRGYTF
V: TRBV7-9
D: .
J: TRBJ1-2
size: .

DNA: TGCGCCAGCAGCCCTGGGACAGGGGGGGCCTACGAGCAGTACTTC
CDR3: CASSPGTGGAYEQYF
V: TRBV5-1
D: TRBD1
J: TRBJ2-7
size: .

DNA: TGTGCCACCAGCAGGAAGAAGGGACAGAATAATGAAAAACTGTTTTTT
CDR3: CATSRKKGQNNEKLFF
V: TRBV15
D: TRBD1
J: TRBJ1-4
size: .

DNA: TGTGCCAGCAGTTACTTGATGACAGGTGGGGATGAGCAGTTCTTC
CDR3: CASSYLMTGGDEQFF
V: TRBV6-6
D: .
J: TRBJ2-1
size: .

DNA: TGCGCCAGCAGCGCCCGGGACAGGGGGACCTACGAGCAGTACTTC
CDR3: CASSARDRGTYEQYF
V: TRBV10-1
D: TRBD1
J: TRBJ2-7
size: .